The 4 T cell receptor beta chains below were found in one sample sequenced in a study of blood T cell repertoires in COVID-19. Some clones are missing from TCRdb's copy, which holds only in-frame ones; the method was immunoSEQ multiplex PCR. Among roughly 230,000 clones listed, 80% to 90% were seen once. Source material: peripheral blood. The receptors were gathered from a man in his fifties with acute or convalescent COVID-19.

The J gene is TRBJ2-7, the V gene TRBV4-1; TRBD2 aligns across 7 bases. The germline V gene encodes CDR1 MGHRA and CDR2 YSYEKL. The CDR3 runs 13 residues. With V trimmed by 1 base and J by 3 bases, 0 bases remained unmatched. For the CDR3, the DNA is TGCGCCAGCAGCCAAGGGGGGGGCTACGAGCAGTACTTC. It translates to CASSQGGGYEQYF.

The rearrangement links TRBV5-4 to TRBJ2-3; TRBD2 matches at 8 bases. CDR1 is SGHNT and CDR2 is YYREEE in the germline V gene (reference sequence). Trimming cost V 7 bases and J 6 bases; bases outside gene matches: 16. The CDR3 is made up of 16 amino acids. The CDR3: CASEPASSGGTDTQYF. DNA of the CDR3: TGTGCCAGCGAACCGGCTAGCAGCGGGGGTACGGATACGCAGTATTTT. Supplemented by reference TRBV5-4 and TRBJ2-3, the full variable domain reads ETGVTQSPTHLIKTRGQQVTLRCSSQSGHNTVSWYQQALGQGPQFIFQYYREEENGRGNFPPRFSGLQFPNYSSELNVNALELDDSALYLCASEPASSGGTDTQYFGPGTRLTVL.

V usage is TRBV3-1 (or the pseudogene TRBV3-2) and J usage is TRBJ2-2, with a tentative D call TRBD2 (6 bases). Between the trimmed V and J ends, which lost 4 bases and 7 bases, there was a span of 7 bases. The CDR3 has 12 amino acids. From germline, CDR1 is LGHDT and CDR2 YNNKEL (reference sequence). CDR3 region: CASSPRDGELFF. The CDR3, as DNA: TGTGCCAGCAGCCCGCGGGACGGGGAGCTGTTTTTT.

This chain joins TRBV10-3 and TRBJ1-2; D possibly corresponds to TRBD1 (5 bases). The CDR3 loop spans 16 amino acids. The germline V and J ends were trimmed by 6 bases and 8 bases, with 25 bases remaining between them. The germline gives CDR1 ENHRY, CDR2 SYGVKD. The CDR3 DNA is TGTGCCATCAGACCATCTGGGGCCAGGTCCCTAGGGGGCTACACCTTC. This encodes CAIRPSGARSLGGYTF.